This record looks at one T cell receptor (beta chain) sequence and its context. This entry comes from a study of blood T cell repertoires in COVID-19. Study as a whole: Both acute and convalescent COVID-19 samples were obtained from the United States, Italy and Spain.

The germline V gene encodes CDR1 MNHEY and CDR2 SMNVEV (reference sequence). The CDR3 runs to 13 residues. Trimming removed 5 bases from V and 11 bases from J; junction bases left unmatched: 9. Method: immunoSEQ multiplex PCR; TCRdb's copy keeps in-frame clones and lacks some. The data show over 100,000 clones, with about four fifths seen just once and roughly 4.4% held by the top ten. The sequence was obtained from a human donor in a cohort sampled during active COVID-19. The sample comprised peripheral blood. The V and J genes are TRBV27 and TRBJ1-1; 9 positions agree with TRBD1. The CDR3 here is CASSPPTGGRAFF. The CDR3 DNA follows: TGTGCCAGCAGTCCGCCCACAGGGGGCCGGGCTTTCTTT.